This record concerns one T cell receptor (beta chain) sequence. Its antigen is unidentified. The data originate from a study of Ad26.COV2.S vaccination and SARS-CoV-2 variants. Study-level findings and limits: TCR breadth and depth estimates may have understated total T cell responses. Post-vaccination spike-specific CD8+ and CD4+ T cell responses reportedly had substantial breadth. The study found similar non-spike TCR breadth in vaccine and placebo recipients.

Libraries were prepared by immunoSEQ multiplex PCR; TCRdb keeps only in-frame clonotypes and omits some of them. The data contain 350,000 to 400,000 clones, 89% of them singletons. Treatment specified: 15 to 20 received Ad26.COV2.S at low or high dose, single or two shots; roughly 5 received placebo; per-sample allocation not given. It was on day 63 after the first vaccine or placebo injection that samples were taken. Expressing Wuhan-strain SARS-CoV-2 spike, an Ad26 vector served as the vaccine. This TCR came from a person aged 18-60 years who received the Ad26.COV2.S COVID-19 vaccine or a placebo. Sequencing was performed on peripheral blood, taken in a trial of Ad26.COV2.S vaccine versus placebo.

The CDR3 reads CASSISLAGVGGTDTQYF. Written as DNA, the CDR3 is TGTGCCAGTAGTATCTCTCTAGCGGGAGTAGGTGGCACAGATACGCAGTATTTT. This chain connects TRBV19 to TRBJ2-3, with 10 bases lining up with TRBD2. V was clipped by 3 bases and J by 1 base; unmatched bases: 10. The germline V gene encodes CDR1 LNHDA and CDR2 SQIVND (reference sequence). There are 18 residues in the CDR3.